This T cell receptor (beta chain) was obtained from a study of Ad26.COV2.S vaccination and SARS-CoV-2 variants (dated by TCRdb to the early 2020s). For context, the study as a whole: Donors in the vaccine arm were drawn from COV1001, a multicentre, randomized, double-blind, placebo-controlled phase I-IIa trial testing Ad26.COV2.S in healthy adults. Ad26.COV2.S was given intramuscularly at 5x10^10 or 1x10^11 viral particles, as a single shot or as two shots 56 days apart. TCRbeta repertoire sequencing served as the tool for gauging how specific and how broad the SARS-CoV-2-reactive T cell receptors were following Ad26.COV2.S vaccination. The TCR-sequenced set comprised roughly 30 samples: some 20 Ad26.COV2.S vaccine recipients, 5 placebo recipients and 8 SARS-CoV-2 convalescent individuals. Trial participants were randomized into five groups of five, in which low-dose or high-dose Ad26.COV2.S was given once or twice, or placebo was given on both occasions. Investigators remained blinded to trial group allocation during experiments and outcome assessment.

Including the terminal cysteine and phenylalanine, the CDR3 comprises 14 residues. Only the CDR3 portion is preserved as DNA: 42 bases, with reading frame beginning at the first base. V sheds 4 bases and J sheds 3 bases, leaving 10 bases between their ends. The germline V gene yields MDHEN for CDR1 and SYDVKM for CDR2. Study-wide findings and limitations: The authors noted that the TCR breadth and depth analyses may have underestimated total T cell responses. Spike-specific TCR breadth was higher in Ad26.COV2.S recipients than in placebo recipients (P = 0.0014). Vaccine and placebo recipients had comparable non-spike TCR breadth, which fits with the vaccine containing only spike. After vaccination, spike-specific CD8+ and CD4+ T cell responses were reported to show substantial breadth. The study lacked the statistical power to compare responses across vaccine doses or regimens.

The immunoSEQ Assay was the method used to sequence TCRbeta CDR3 regions. After extraction, genomic DNA underwent amplification by bias-controlled multiplex PCR, followed by high-throughput sequencing. As for how the authors treated the data: To quantify the absolute abundance of every unique TCRbeta CDR3 region, sequences were collapsed and filtered. T cell fraction was estimated by normalization of TCRbeta template counts to usable DNA, with usable DNA being measured through amplification of reference genes present in all nucleated cells. Repertoire TCRs were annotated as SARS-CoV-2-specific by exact matching of V gene, CDR3 amino acid sequence and J gene to a known reactive TCR set. The reference SARS-CoV-2 TCR set was obtained from MIRA and was filtered for enrichment in COVID-19-positive ImmuneCODE repertoires, whereby public or cross-reactive TCRs were removed. Drawing on the MIRA antigens, annotated TCRs were analysed further at the level of specific ORF or position within ORF. Depth was the summed frequency of annotated unique rearrangements, while breadth was defined as annotated unique rearrangements over total unique productive rearrangements. Two-sided Wilcoxon rank-sum tests were used to compare TCR breadth between groups. Held by TCRdb, this immuneACCESS table contains in-frame sequences only and omits some clones. Under half of the omission traces to an unresolved V gene where checked; the cause of the rest is unknown. That table is the source of V, J and clone size, and D and trimming were worked out from the DNA. Within this sample are nearly 400,000 clones, with 75% to 90% of them counted one time only. Of the sample, under 2% falls within the top ten clones.

To note about this clone: The specificity of this receptor is unknown. Base qualities are not at hand, and no much larger clone is one base apart.

The label giving this sample's treatment or condition can be read as: roughly 18 received Ad26.COV2.S at low or high dose, single or two shots; about 5 received placebo; per-sample allocation not given. For vaccine and placebo recipients, the sequenced repertoires came from samples collected on day 63 after the first injection. In Cohort 1b, 25 or so adults aged 18-55 years were enrolled at a single site in Boston, USA, between 29 July and 7 August 2020. Ad26.COV2.S was a replication-incompetent adenovirus type 26 vector expressing a prefusion-stabilized SARS-CoV-2 spike protein from the original Wuhan strain.

Recombination linked TRBV28 to TRBJ2-1; 6 matching bases give a weak D call of TRBD2. This receptor was obtained from a person between 18 and 60 years old who received the Ad26.COV2.S COVID-19 vaccine or a placebo. The starting material was peripheral blood, obtained in a trial of Ad26.COV2.S vaccine versus placebo. The DNA sequence is as follows: TGTGCCAGCAGTTCGGGGGTAATCTACAATGAGCAGTTCTTC. Its translation reads: CASSSGVIYNEQFF. When the CDR3 is completed using the reference TRBV28 and TRBJ2-1 genes on either side, the full variable domain is DVKVTQSSRYLVKRTGEKVFLECVQDMDHENMFWYRQDPGLGLRLIYFSYDVKMKEKGDIPEGYSVSREKKERFSLILESASTNQTSMYLCASSSGVIYNEQFFGPGTRLTVL.